This passage covers 15 T cell receptor beta chains from one sample sequenced in a study of T cells after yellow fever vaccination. TCRdb reanalysed the 5' RACE reads using MiXCR and keeps one entry per CDR3 protein. Among a few hundred thousand distinct CDR3 sequences, about a sixth were seen once, and the ten largest hold about 18%. Sequenced material: PBMCs, taken less than 6 days after the first yellow fever vaccination. The receptors come from a man between 18 and 35 years old who received the YFV17D yellow fever vaccine.

The chain combines TRBV12-3 or TRBV12-4 with TRBJ1-2; D remains unclear. V was clipped by 8 bases and J by 0 bases, with 10 bases between them. The CDR3 loop spans 13 amino acids. DNA of the CDR3: TGTGCCAGCTGCCTGGGCACTAACTATGGCTACACCTTC. Its protein is CASCLGTNYGYTF.

This clonotype was detected a few times. The chain has TRBV5-1 and TRBJ1-1; weak D call: TRBD1 (5 bases). This CDR3 is 13 amino acids long. Deletions cut 3 bases from V and 5 bases from J, with 11 bases between. Germline values: CDR1 SGHRS, CDR2 YFSETQ. CDR3 coding DNA: TGCGCCAGCAGCTGGGACCGGGGGACTGAAGCTTTCTTT. Amino acid sequence: CASSWDRGTEAFF.

This clonotype showed up just a few times. The V and J genes are TRBV5-1 and TRBJ2-5; no definite D call. The length of the CDR3 is 16 residues. Germline loops: CDR1 SGHRS, CDR2 YFSETQ. The ends were cut back, 0 bases at V and 0 bases at J, with 12 bases in the middle. CDR3 sequence (DNA): TGCGCCAGCAGCTTGGGAGTAGTAAGGTACCAAGAGACCCAGTACTTC. Protein sequence: CASSLGVVRYQETQYF.

As regards this clonotype: This may stem from a read error, because a much larger clone lies one nucleotide away. V is TRBV9 and J is TRBJ1-2; a possible D gene is TRBD1 (6 bases). The CDR3 runs 13 residues. Per germline, CDR1 SGDLS and CDR2 YYNGEE. In DNA form, the CDR3 reads TGTGCCAGCAGCCAGGACAGCGCCTATGGCTACTCCTTC. Its translation is CASSQDSAYGYSF.

The rearrangement uses TRBV20-1 and TRBJ2-3, with D perhaps matching TRBD2 (6 bases). This CDR3 has 15 residues. The V gene's germline CDR1 is DFQATT and CDR2 SNEGSKA (reference sequence). The germline V and J ends were trimmed by 0 bases and 1 base, with 11 bases remaining between them. The CDR3 nucleotides read TGCAGTGCTAGAGAACGGCGGGGCCGCACAGATACGCAGTATTTT. Its translation is CSARERRGRTDTQYF.

A few counts support this clonotype. The chain carries TRBV4-3 and TRBJ1-5; D is uncertain. Trimming shortened V by 0 bases and J by 6 bases, and 12 bases separated the two germline ends. CDR3 length equals 15 residues. Germline CDR1 reads LGHNA; CDR2 reads YSLEER. The CDR3 DNA is TGCGCCAGCAGCCAAGAGACTGGGGTTCGTCAGCCCCAGCATTTT. Translation: CASSQETGVRQPQHF.

The rearrangement joins TRBV6-1 to TRBJ2-7; D may match TRBD1 or TRBD2 (5 bases each). This CDR3 is built from 14 residues. The germline CDR1 and CDR2 sequences are MNHNS and SASEGT. Trimming took 8 bases from V and 0 from J, leaving 14 bases between them. The CDR3 region has the DNA TGTGCCAGCTCCGGCAGGGACCTCTCCTACGAGCAGTACGTC. Amino acid sequence: CASSGRDLSYEQYV.

This clonotype has a handful of counts. This chain links TRBV7-2 with TRBJ2-3; D is possibly TRBD1 (5 bases). Germline-derived CDR1 and CDR2 are SGHTA and FQGNSA. The V end lost 5 bases, the J end lost 2 bases, and 5 bases lay between the germline ends. CDR3 length: 12 residues. CDR3 amino acids: CASSGATDTQYF. DNA for the CDR3: TGTGCCAGCAGCGGGGCCACAGATACGCAGTATTTT.

This chain uses TRBV4-2 with TRBJ2-1; D is uncertain. Germline V CDR1 and CDR2: LGHNA, YNFKEQ. V lost 0 bases to trimming and J lost 0 bases, with 6 bases between them. The CDR3 has 15 amino acids. As DNA, the CDR3 is TGTGCCAGCAGCCAAGAAGGCTACTCCTACAATGAGCAGTTCTTC. It encodes CASSQEGYSYNEQFF.

CDR3 amino acids: CASSPTGAPDTQYF. CDR3 nucleotides: TGTGCCAGCAGCCCCACCGGGGCCCCGGATACGCAGTATTTT. The chain has TRBV4-2 and TRBJ2-3; either TRBD1 or TRBD2 may supply D (5 bases each). Germline lookup yields CDR1 LGHNA and CDR2 YNFKEQ. Trimming removed 4 bases at V and 6 bases at J, with 14 bases between. This CDR3 is built from 14 residues.

This clonotype was observed a handful of times. The rearrangement links TRBV6-1 to TRBJ2-2; D possibly corresponds to TRBD2 (6 bases). CDR1 is MNHNS and CDR2 is SASEGT in the germline V gene. There are 14 residues in the CDR3. Trimming shortened V by 4 bases and J by 6 bases, and 12 bases separated the two germline ends. Written as DNA, the CDR3 is TGTGCCAGCAGTGCCGGGACTGCCTCCGGGGAGCTGTTTTTT. Translating gives CASSAGTASGELFF.

This chain joins TRBV6-5 and TRBJ1-2; 7 positions match TRBD1. The CDR3 sequence is 14 residues long. V shed 3 bases and J 8 bases; nucleotides not matched to a gene: 9. CDR1 and CDR2 from the germline V gene are MNHEY and SVGAGI. CDR3 sequence (DNA): TGTGCCAGCAGTTATTATATGACAGGGTCCGGCTACACCTTC. Its translation: CASSYYMTGSGYTF.

The sample holds a few counts of this clonotype. CDR3 sequence: CASSRAGPSSYEQYV. CDR3 nucleotides: TGTGCCAGCAGCAGGGCAGGACCTAGCTCCTACGAGCAGTACGTC. J is TRBJ2-7 and V is TRBV7-9; no clear D. The germline gives CDR1 SEHNR, CDR2 FQNEAQ (reference sequence). V was cut by 5 bases and J by 0 bases, with 14 bases left in between. This CDR3 contains 15 residues.

The rearrangement links TRBV27 to TRBJ2-1; the D gene is possibly TRBD2 (6 bases). CDR3 length: 15 amino acids. Germline CDR1 and CDR2: MNHEY and SMNVEV (reference sequence). Between the trimmed V and J ends, which lost 6 bases and 4 bases, there was a span of 16 bases. CDR3 DNA sequence: TGTGCCAGCAGAAACGGGGGAAACTTTTACAATGAGCAGTTCTTC. Encoded protein: CASRNGGNFYNEQFF.

This clonotype appeared many times. The chain carries TRBV11-2 and TRBJ1-2, with a weak D call TRBD1 (6 bases). This CDR3 spans 13 amino acids. Germline loops: CDR1 SGHAT, CDR2 FQNNGV. The V end lost 1 base, the J end lost 8 bases, and 11 bases lay between the germline ends. The CDR3 protein is CASSLGGARGYTF. The CDR3 DNA is TGTGCCAGCAGCTTAGGGGGGGCCAGGGGCTACACCTTC.